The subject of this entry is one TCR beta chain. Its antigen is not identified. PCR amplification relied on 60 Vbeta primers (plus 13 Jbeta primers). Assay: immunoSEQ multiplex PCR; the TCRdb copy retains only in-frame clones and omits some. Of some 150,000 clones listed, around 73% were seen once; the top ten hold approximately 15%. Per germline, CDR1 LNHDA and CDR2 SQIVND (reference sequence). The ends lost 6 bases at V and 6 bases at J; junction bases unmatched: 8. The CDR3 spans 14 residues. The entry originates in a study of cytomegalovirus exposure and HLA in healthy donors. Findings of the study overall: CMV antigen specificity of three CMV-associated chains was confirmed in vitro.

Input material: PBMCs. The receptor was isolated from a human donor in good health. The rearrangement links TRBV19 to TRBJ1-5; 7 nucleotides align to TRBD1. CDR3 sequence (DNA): TGTGCCAGTAGCCCCAACAGGGGCGGTCAGCCCCAGCATTTT. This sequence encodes CASSPNRGGQPQHF.